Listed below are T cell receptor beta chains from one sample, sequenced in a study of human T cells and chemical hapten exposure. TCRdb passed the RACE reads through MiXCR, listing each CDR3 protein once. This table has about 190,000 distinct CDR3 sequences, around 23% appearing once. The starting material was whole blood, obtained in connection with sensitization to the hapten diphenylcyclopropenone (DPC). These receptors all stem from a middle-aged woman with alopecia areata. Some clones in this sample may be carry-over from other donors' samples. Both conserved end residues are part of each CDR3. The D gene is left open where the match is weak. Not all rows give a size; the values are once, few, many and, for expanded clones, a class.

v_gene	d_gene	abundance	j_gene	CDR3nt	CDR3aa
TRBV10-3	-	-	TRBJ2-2	TGTGCCATCGGCCAGGGCGAGAACACCGGGGAGCTGTTTTTT	CAIGQGENTGELFF
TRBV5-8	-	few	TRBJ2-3	TGTGCCAGCAGCTTGATCGCGGATACGCAGTATTTT	CASSLIADTQYF
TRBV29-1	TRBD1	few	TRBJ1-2	TGCAGCGTTGAAGATGGGACAGGAAGCTATGGCTACACCTTC	CSVEDGTGSYGYTF
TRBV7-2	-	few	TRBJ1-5	TGTGCCAGCAGCTTAGTACACGAACTACCCCAGCATTTT	CASSLVHELPQHF
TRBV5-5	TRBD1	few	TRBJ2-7	TGTGCCAGCAGCTTCAGAGACAGGGGTCCCCACGAGCAGTACTTC	CASSFRDRGPHEQYF
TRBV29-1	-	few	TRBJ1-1	TGCAGCGTTTCGACAGGACTAAACACTGAAGCTTTCTTT	CSVSTGLNTEAFF
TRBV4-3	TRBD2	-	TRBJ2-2	TGCGCCAGCAGCCAAGATCTTGCAGCGGGAGATACCGGGGAGCTGTTTTTT	CASSQDLAAGDTGELFF
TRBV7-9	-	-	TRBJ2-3	TGTGCCAGCAGCTTAGGAGAAGCGGCCAACACAGATACGCAGTATTTT	CASSLGEAANTDTQYF
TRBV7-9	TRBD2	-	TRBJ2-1	TGTGCCAGCAGCCCACCGGGACTAGCGGGATATTTTGAGTTCTTC	CASSPPGLAGYFEFF
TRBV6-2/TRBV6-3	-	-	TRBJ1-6	TGTGCCAGATCTCCGGGACGCCGCCTCGGGGGCTATAATTCACCCCTCCACTTT	CARSPGRRLGGYNSPLHF
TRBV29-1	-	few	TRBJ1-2	TGCAGCGCCGAGGCGGCGGGGCTTGGCTACACCTTC	CSAEAAGLGYTF
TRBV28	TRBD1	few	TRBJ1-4	TGTGCCAGCAAATCGGGGACAGATGAAAAACTGTTTTTT	CASKSGTDEKLFF
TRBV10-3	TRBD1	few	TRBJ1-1	TGTGCCAGCGGCAGGGGGGGTGAAGCTTTCTTT	CASGRGGEAFF
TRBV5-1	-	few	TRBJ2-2	TGCGCCAGCAGTGAGAAGCCAGACACCGGGGAGCTGTTTTTT	CASSEKPDTGELFF
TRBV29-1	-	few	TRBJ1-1	TGCAGCGTTGAACCCGGTTTGGGAGCTTTCTTT	CSVEPGLGAFF
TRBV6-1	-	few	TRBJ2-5	TGTGCCAGCAGTTCCAACGGCGGGAAAGAGACCCAGTACTTC	CASSSNGGKETQYF
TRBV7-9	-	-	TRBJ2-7	TGTGCCAGCAGCTTCCCAGGGAACGACGAGCAGTACTTC	CASSFPGNDEQYF
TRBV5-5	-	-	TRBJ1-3	TGTGCCAGCAGCTTGTCTCTCCTAACCCGGGACCCCGGAAACACCATATATTTT	CASSLSLLTRDPGNTIYF
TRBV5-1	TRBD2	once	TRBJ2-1	TGCGCCAGCAGCTTGGAACTAGCGAAGAGCTACAATGAGCAGTTCTTC	CASSLELAKSYNEQFF
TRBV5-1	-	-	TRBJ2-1	TGCGCCAGCAGCTTGTTGGGGGCGCGGGATGAGCAGTTCTTC	CASSLLGARDEQFF
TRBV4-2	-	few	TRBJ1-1	TGTGCCAGCAGCCATCAGGGGACGAACACTGAAGCTTTCTTT	CASSHQGTNTEAFF
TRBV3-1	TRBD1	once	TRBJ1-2	TGTGCCAGCAGCCAACCCTGGGGGACAGGGAACTATGGCTACACCTTC	CASSQPWGTGNYGYTF
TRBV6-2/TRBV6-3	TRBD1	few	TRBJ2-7	TGTGCCAGCAGTTATCCCCGGGACAGATCCGAGCAGTACTTC	CASSYPRDRSEQYF
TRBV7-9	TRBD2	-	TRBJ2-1	TGTGCCAGTAGCGGGAGTATCACCTACAATGAGCAGTTCTTC	CASSGSITYNEQFF
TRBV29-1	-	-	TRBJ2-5	TGCAGCGTGGCCTCTAGCGAAGAGACCCAGTACTTC	CSVASSEETQYF
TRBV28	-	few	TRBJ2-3	TGTGCCAGCGGGATCACAACCACAGATACGCAGTATTTT	CASGITTTDTQYF
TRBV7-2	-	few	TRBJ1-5	TGTGCCAGCAGCTTAGTTCACCAGGGCGGTCAGCCCCAGCATTTT	CASSLVHQGGQPQHF
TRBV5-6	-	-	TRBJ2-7	TGTGCCAGCAGCGCGCTAAAAAACGAGCAGTACTTC	CASSALKNEQYF
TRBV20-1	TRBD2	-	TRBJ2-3	TGCAGTGCTGTAGTAGCGGGAGCAGCTCGAATATCTAGCACAGATACGCAGTATTTT	CSAVVAGAARISSTDTQYF
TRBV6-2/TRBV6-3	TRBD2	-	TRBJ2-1	TGTGCCAGCAGTTACATTGCTAGCGGGAAGGAAGAGCAGTTCTTC	CASSYIASGKEEQFF
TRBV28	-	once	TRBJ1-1	TGTGCCCTCGCCAGGGCGGGTGAAGCTTTCTTT	CALARAGEAFF
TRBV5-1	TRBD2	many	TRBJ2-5	TGCGCCAGCAGCCCCGGACTAGCGGGAGAGACCCAGTACTTC	CASSPGLAGETQYF
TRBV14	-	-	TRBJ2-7	TGTGCCAGCAGCCAAGAGGGGAGGACCGAGCAGTACTTC	CASSQEGRTEQYF
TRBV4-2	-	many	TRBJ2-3	TGTGCCAGCAGCCAAGCCCCATTAGATGCGCCAGATACGCAGTATTTT	CASSQAPLDAPDTQYF
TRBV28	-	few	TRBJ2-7	TGTGCCAGCAGTCCGCCCCGGCAGGGGTTGTCCCACGAGCAGTACTTC	CASSPPRQGLSHEQYF
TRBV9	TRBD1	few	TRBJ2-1	TGTGCCAGCAGCTCCAGGGGGCTCCCCTACAATGAGCAGTTCTTC	CASSSRGLPYNEQFF
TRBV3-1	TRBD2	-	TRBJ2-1	TGTGCCAGCAGCGAAACTAGCGCCTCCTACAATGAGCAGTTCTTC	CASSETSASYNEQFF
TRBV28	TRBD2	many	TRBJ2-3	TGTGCCAGCAGCCCCATACCCTCGAGCGGGAGGGAGATAGATACGCAGTATTTT	CASSPIPSSGREIDTQYF
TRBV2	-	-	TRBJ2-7	TGTGCCAGCAGGGGAGGCCAGACACCCTGGGAGGAGCAGTACTTC	CASRGGQTPWEEQYF
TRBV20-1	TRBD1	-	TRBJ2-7	TGCAGTGCTAGGTCTGGGACAGGGACCCCCTACGAGCAGTACTTC	CSARSGTGTPYEQYF